This T cell receptor beta chain was sequenced during a study of blood T cell repertoires in COVID-19. Study background: Spain, Italy and the United States supplied samples that represented acute and convalescent COVID-19.

Produced via immunoSEQ multiplex PCR; TCRdb's table is partial and in-frame only. This sample carries about 260,000 clones, approximately 82% of them seen once, and the ten largest clones take 1.9%. The specimen sequenced was peripheral blood. The sequence was collected from a woman at least 80 years old with acute or convalescent COVID-19.

The CDR3 DNA reads TGTGCCAGCAGTTACACGGGGTATGCCTACAATGAGCAGTTCTTC. This codes for CASSYTGYAYNEQFF. The chain links TRBV6-2 or TRBV6-3 to TRBJ2-1, with D possibly TRBD2 on 5 matching bases. In germline, CDR1 is MNHEY, CDR2 SVGEGT. This CDR3 spans 15 amino acids. V lost 2 bases and J lost 2, with 10 bases in between.